A selection of T cell receptor beta chains follows, all from one sample in a study of blood T cells in healthy people across ages. MiXCR, run by TCRdb on the 5' RACE reads, gives a single entry per CDR3 protein. The sample holds 1,500,000 or so distinct CDR3 sequences, 42% seen once. Source material: blood. These TCRs come from a woman aged 18 to 35 in good health. The CDR3 runs from the conserved cysteine through the conserved F or W. The D gene is left open where the match is weak. Some rows have no size entry. The others give once, few or many, or a class for an expanded clone.

TRBJ2-1 few NA TRBV6-6 15 TGTGCCAGCAGTTACTCGTCGACAGGTATCGTTGAGCAGTTCTTC CASSYSSTGIVEQFF
TRBJ2-7 few NA TRBV12-3/TRBV12-4 13 TGTGCCAGCAGTTTGGCAGGCCCCGACGAGCAGTACTTC CASSLAGPDEQYF
TRBJ2-1 NA TRBD2 TRBV4-2 13 TGTGCCAGCAGCCAAGAACGGGGGGATGAGCAGTTCTTC CASSQERGDEQFF
TRBJ1-2 few NA TRBV3-1 13 TGTGCCAGCAGCCATCGCGATCCAAACGGCTACACCTTC CASSHRDPNGYTF
TRBJ2-1 few NA TRBV20-1 14 TGCAGTGCAAAAAGGGGGGCCAGGTACAATGAGCAGTTCTTC CSAKRGARYNEQFF
TRBJ2-1 few NA TRBV4-1 18 TGCGCCAGCAGCTTTCTCCCCAGTTCTCAGGGCTCCTACAATGAGCAGTTCTTC CASSFLPSSQGSYNEQFF
TRBJ1-3 once TRBD1 TRBV29-1 13 TGCAGCGGGACAGGGGCGGCTGGAAACACCATATATTTT CSGTGAAGNTIYF
TRBJ2-1 few TRBD2 TRBV12-3/TRBV12-4 15 TGTGCCAGCAGTCTAGAGGGGACTAGCTTCGGTGAGCAGTTCTTC CASSLEGTSFGEQFF
TRBJ1-5 few TRBD1 TRBV4-1 16 TGCGCCAGCAGCCCTCAGGGACAGGGGAGCAATCAGCCCCAGCATTTT CASSPQGQGSNQPQHF
TRBJ2-1 NA NA TRBV28 15 TGTGCCAGCAGTCTGGGGGGACATTCTCCCAATGAGCAGTTCTTC CASSLGGHSPNEQFF
TRBJ1-1 NA NA TRBV7-9 11 TGTGCCAGCAGCTCCAGCACTGAAGCTTTCTTT CASSSSTEAFF
TRBJ2-7 NA NA TRBV4-1 15 TGCGCCAGCAGCCAAGACAGGTCTAGCTCCTACGAGCGGTACTTC CASSQDRSSSYERYF
TRBJ2-2 few NA TRBV7-8 13 TGTGCCAGCAGCTTAGTTTACACCGGGGAGCTGTTTTTT CASSLVYTGELFF
TRBJ2-3 few TRBD2 TRBV7-2 17 TGTGCCAGCAGCTTAGAAACTAGCGGGCTACTGGGAGATACGCAGTATTTT CASSLETSGLLGDTQYF
TRBJ2-5 once NA TRBV11-2 16 TGTGCCAGCAGCTTCTCGGGGACTCGAGTTTACAATGAGCAGTACTTC CASSFSGTRVYNEQYF
TRBJ1-1 NA NA TRBV20-1 15 TGCAGTGCTCCCAGATCCGGGACGGGGAACACTGAAGCTTTCTTT CSAPRSGTGNTEAFF